This TCR beta chain was captured in a study of Ad26.COV2.S vaccination and SARS-CoV-2 variants. Details on this clone: Antigen unknown.

Study-wide results and limits: After vaccination, reports described spike-specific CD8+ and CD4+ T cell responses as showing substantial breadth.

Libraries were prepared by immunoSEQ multiplex PCR; TCRdb keeps only in-frame clonotypes and omits some of them. The table records under 150,000 clones, about nine tenths of them present only once. The CDR3 runs 14 residues. V dropped 4 bases and J dropped 2 bases, with 9 bases sitting between them. The V gene's germline CDR1 is SGHVS and CDR2 FQNEAQ. The clonotype originates from a human donor who had recovered from COVID-19. The J gene is TRBJ1-5, the V gene TRBV7-8, with D hard to call. Sequenced material: peripheral blood, taken after recovery from COVID-19. This chain's CDR3 is CASSYAGGNQPQHF. The CDR3 bases are TGTGCCAGCAGCTACGCAGGTGGCAATCAGCCCCAGCATTTT.